What follows are 22 T cell receptor beta chains derived from one specimen sequenced in a study of blood T cell repertoires in COVID-19. Libraries were prepared by immunoSEQ multiplex PCR; TCRdb keeps only in-frame clonotypes and omits some of them. The table records around 71,000 clones, approximately 83% of them present only once. The source material was peripheral blood. The receptors here all came from an older man with acute or convalescent COVID-19.

On this clone itself: An end of the junction differs from the germline gene, which may be a read error. V is TRBV5-5 and J is TRBJ1-2; tentatively, D is TRBD1 (5 bases). The CDR3 contains 10 residues. The V gene's germline CDR1 is SGHKS and CDR2 YYEKEE (reference sequence). CDR3 loop: CASSAGTPIF. The CDR3, as DNA: TGTGCCAGCAGCGCGGGGACTCCTATCTTC.

This clone showed up just once. This sequence joins TRBV2 and TRBJ2-1, with 7 bases that match TRBD2. The germline V gene encodes CDR1 SNHLY and CDR2 FYNNEI. V shed 7 bases, J shed 6 bases, and the junction held 6 bases outside the gene matches. CDR3 length equals 13 residues. The CDR3 nucleotides are TGTGCCAGCACCCCGGGACTACCCAATGAGCAGTTCTTC. Amino acids: CASTPGLPNEQFF.

The rearrangement joins TRBV28 to TRBJ2-5; D remains unclear. Trimming pared 6 bases from V and 2 bases from J, leaving 16 bases between. Germline V gene lookup returns CDR1 MDHEN and CDR2 SYDVKM. This CDR3 has 15 residues. CDR3 loop: CASRQFMARQETQYF. CDR3 sequence (DNA): TGTGCCAGCAGACAGTTTATGGCCAGACAAGAGACCCAGTACTTC.

J is TRBJ2-3 and V is TRBV24-1; D gene ambiguous. This CDR3 region has 12 residues. Trimming shortened V by 3 bases and J by 3 bases, and 3 bases separated the two germline ends. The germline V gene encodes CDR1 KGHDR and CDR2 SFDVKD. CDR3 sequence: CATSDHTDTQYF. The CDR3 DNA follows: TGTGCCACCAGTGATCATACAGATACGCAGTATTTT.

The sample holds one count of this clone. The gene calls are TRBV28 and TRBJ1-2, with 7 positions matching TRBD1. V lost 3 bases and J lost 8; bases outside the gene matches: 6. This CDR3 has 13 amino acids. CDR1 is MDHEN, CDR2 SYDVKM, per germline. CDR3 sequence (DNA): TGTGCCAGCAGTTTGAAACAGGGGTGGGGCTACACCTTC. Its protein is CASSLKQGWGYTF.

The chain has TRBV19 and TRBJ1-1; TRBD1 matches 7 bases. V shed 8 bases, J shed 0 bases, and the junction held 3 bases outside the gene matches. The CDR3 has 13 amino acids. Germline V gene data show CDR1 as LNHDA and CDR2 as SQIVND (reference sequence). The CDR3 protein is CASSGTVNTEAFF. Here the CDR3 DNA reads TGTGCCAGTTCCGGGACAGTGAACACTGAAGCTTTCTTT.

The chain recombines TRBV20-1 with TRBJ2-3, with D unclear. Per germline, CDR1 DFQATT and CDR2 SNEGSKA (reference sequence). V lost 2 bases, J lost 4 bases, and 4 bases lay in between. CDR3 length: 11 amino acids. This chain's CDR3 is CSARSADTQYF. CDR3 nucleotide sequence: TGCAGTGCTAGAAGCGCAGATACGCAGTATTTT.

The chain is built from TRBV29-1 and TRBJ2-1; no firm D call. Germline values: CDR1 SQVTM, CDR2 ANQGSEA. Trimming took off 7 bases at V and 6 bases at J, with 16 bases between the two ends. CDR3 length equals 13 residues. CDR3 residues: CSAARQVGNEQFF. The CDR3 nucleotides read TGCAGCGCCGCTCGGCAGGTCGGCAATGAGCAGTTCTTC.

The V gene is TRBV2, the J gene TRBJ1-2, with D possibly TRBD1 on 6 matching bases. This CDR3 comprises 14 residues. The germline V gene has CDR1 SNHLY and CDR2 FYNNEI. The V end lost 6 bases, the J end lost 3 bases, and 14 bases lay between the germline ends. In nucleotides, the CDR3 is TGTGCCAGCAGCCCAGGGGAGGGGTACTATGGCTACACCTTC. Protein: CASSPGEGYYGYTF. The full variable domain, its missing parts supplied by reference TRBV2 and TRBJ1-2, is EPEVTQTPSHQVTQMGQEVILRCVPISNHLYFYWYRQILGQKVEFLVSFYNNEISEKSEIFDDQFSVERPDGSNFTLKIRSTKLEDSAMYFCASSPGEGYYGYTFGSGTRLTVV.

This chain connects TRBV7-3 to TRBJ2-5, with TRBD2 matching 15 bases. The ends lost 5 bases at V and 2 bases at J; junction bases unmatched: 3. Per the germline V gene, CDR1 is SGHTA and CDR2 is FQGTGA. CDR3 length equals 16 residues. CDR3 bases: TGTGCCAGCAGCCCGGGACTAGCGGGGGGACAAGAGACCCAGTACTTC. It encodes CASSPGLAGGQETQYF.

The rearrangement links TRBV6-2 or TRBV6-3 to TRBJ1-1; the D is unclear. CDR1 and CDR2 (germline): MNHEY, SVGEGT. The V and J ends lost 3 bases and 8 bases respectively, with 22 bases between them. The CDR3 has 16 residues. This CDR3 reads CASSYQIGRSGPEAFF. Written as DNA, the CDR3 is TGTGCCAGCAGTTATCAGATTGGTCGGAGCGGACCCGAAGCTTTCTTT.

This rearrangement joins TRBV2 to TRBJ2-1; 8 nucleotides align to TRBD2. The CDR3 totals 13 residues. Germline-derived CDR1 and CDR2 are SNHLY and FYNNEI. The J segment lost 5 bases and the V segment lost 9 bases, leaving 6 bases of the junction unmatched. CDR3 bases: TGTGCCAGTTGTAGCGGGACGAACAATGAGCAGTTCTTC. It encodes CASCSGTNNEQFF. Drawing the rest from reference TRBV2 and TRBJ2-1, the complete variable domain is EPEVTQTPSHQVTQMGQEVILRCVPISNHLYFYWYRQILGQKVEFLVSFYNNEISEKSEIFDDQFSVERPDGSNFTLKIRSTKLEDSAMYFCASCSGTNNEQFFGPGTRLTVL.

This sequence joins TRBV30 and TRBJ1-4; D remains ambiguous. This CDR3 is 14 amino acids long. Germline V gives CDR1 GTSNPN, CDR2 SVGIG (reference sequence). Trimming took off 4 bases at V and 0 bases at J, with 9 bases between the two ends. As DNA, the CDR3 is TGTGCCTGGACCTATAGCTCAACTAATGAAAAACTGTTTTTT. This codes for CAWTYSSTNEKLFF.

This clone has only one observation. The rearrangement uses TRBV27 and TRBJ2-3; TRBD2 agrees at 11 bases. Trimming removed 6 bases from V and 0 bases from J; junction bases left unmatched: 8. The germline V gene encodes CDR1 MNHEY and CDR2 SMNVEV (reference sequence). CDR3 length: 17 amino acids. The CDR3 DNA reads as TGTGCCAGCAGCTATCATTGGACTAGCGGGAGCACAGATACGCAGTATTTT. Amino acids: CASSYHWTSGSTDTQYF.

The chain recombines TRBV28 with TRBJ1-1, with D possibly being TRBD1 (6 bases). Germline assignment: CDR1 MDHEN and CDR2 SYDVKM. The V end lost 5 bases, the J end lost 2 bases, and 15 bases lay between the germline ends. The CDR3 contains 15 residues. CDR3 DNA: TGTGCCAGCAGTCTCCTGGACAGACGAAACACTGAAGCTTTCTTT. It yields the protein CASSLLDRRNTEAFF.

The chain uses TRBV4-2 and TRBJ1-1; 7 bases align to TRBD1. CDR3 length: 17 residues. Germline CDR1 LGHNA, CDR2 YNFKEQ. V shed 0 bases and J 5 bases; nucleotides not matched to a gene: 12. The CDR3 DNA is TGTGCCAGCAGCCAAGATCTTGGGAGAACAGGGGTAACTGAAGCTTTCTTT. Its translation is CASSQDLGRTGVTEAFF.

The chain has TRBV5-1 and TRBJ1-1, with 8 positions matching TRBD1. The CDR3 extends over 15 amino acids. After removal of 6 bases from V and 4 bases from J, the junction contained 11 bases not matched to a gene. In germline, CDR1 is SGHRS, CDR2 YFSETQ. CDR3 region: CASTNGQGMITEAFF. The CDR3 bases are TGCGCCAGCACCAACGGACAGGGAATGATCACTGAAGCTTTCTTT.

The rearrangement uses TRBV7-9 and TRBJ2-7; the match to TRBD2 covers 10 bases. The germline V gene encodes CDR1 SEHNR and CDR2 FQNEAQ (reference sequence). The CDR3 sequence is 15 residues long. J gave up 4 bases and V 6 bases, and 9 bases lay outside the gene matches. The CDR3 DNA reads as TGTGCCAGCAGTGACAGCGGGAGGGCATCTTACGAGCAGTACTTC. Amino acids: CASSDSGRASYEQYF.

J is TRBJ2-7 and V is TRBV18; 12 bases are shared with TRBD2. The CDR3 runs to 16 residues. V lost 3 bases to trimming and J lost 5 bases; unmatched junction nucleotides: 8. Germline V CDR1 and CDR2: KGHSH, LQKENI. CDR3 residues: CASSPPGLAGSNEQYF. DNA of the CDR3: TGTGCCAGCTCACCCCCTGGACTAGCGGGATCTAACGAGCAGTACTTC.

The chain recombines TRBV2 with TRBJ1-1; a weak D match, TRBD1 (5 bases). This CDR3 region has 14 residues. The V gene's germline CDR1 is SNHLY and CDR2 FYNNEI. V dropped 7 bases and J dropped 6 bases, with 18 bases sitting between them. The chain's CDR3 is CASIRTTVVAEAFF. The CDR3 nucleotides read TGTGCCAGCATTCGGACAACAGTCGTGGCTGAAGCTTTCTTT.

The gene calls are TRBV30 and TRBJ2-1, with TRBD2 identical over 10 bases. There are 12 residues in the CDR3. Germline lookup yields CDR1 GTSNPN and CDR2 SVGIG (reference sequence). Trimming at V came to 8 bases and at J to 13 bases, leaving 11 bases not matched to a gene. CDR3 DNA: TGTGCCGGTTCTAGCGGGAGAAGGGAACAGTTCTTC. Its translation: CAGSSGRREQFF. Supplemented by reference TRBV30 and TRBJ2-1, the full variable domain reads SQTIHQWPATLVQPVGSPLSLECTVEGTSNPNLYWYRQAAGRGLQLLFYSVGIGQISSEVPQNLSASRPQDRQFILSSKKLLLSDSGFYLCAGSSGRREQFFGPGTRLTVL.

V gene TRBV21-1 combines with J gene TRBJ2-2; the DNA was not used to check the table's D call, TRBD2. TRBV21-1 corresponds to a pseudogene. CDR3 length: 15 amino acids. The CDR3 DNA reads TGTGCCAGCAGGCTCAGACTAGCGCAGACCGGGGAGCTGTTTTTT. Protein sequence: CASRLRLAQTGELFF.